The sequence of this TCR beta chain was determined in a study of T cell responses to AZD1222 COVID-19 vaccine. Trimming stripped 6 bases from V and 7 bases from J, with 17 bases between. Per the germline V gene, CDR1 is SGHRS and CDR2 is YFSETQ. The CDR3 has 14 amino acids. TCRdb's table, derived via immunoSEQ multiplex PCR, lists solely in-frame clones and lacks some. The sample contains some 96,000 clones, around 85% of which appear only once. The chain is built from TRBV5-1 and TRBJ2-1, with D perhaps assigned TRBD1 or TRBD2 (6 bases each). The clonotype originates from an adult who received the AZD1222 COVID-19 vaccine. The material sequenced was peripheral blood, taken 28 days after the second AZD1222 dose. The CDR3 spells CASTFGGQGNEQFF. CDR3 nucleotide sequence: TGCGCCAGCACCTTCGGGGGCCAGGGAAATGAGCAGTTCTTC.